This T cell receptor beta chain was identified in a study of shared clonotypes between healthy human individuals. Findings and limits, study-wide: Generation probabilities were higher for clonotypes shared across all four sorted-subset donors than for unshared ones.

Remarks on this clone: As yet, its antigen is unknown.

This table comes from immunoSEQ multiplex PCR, and its TCRdb copy is limited to in-frame clones, with some not included. This sample has some 660,000 clones; less than 80% occur once, and the top ten carry under 2%. This sequence was found in a woman aged 30 to 39 in good health. The specimen was memory CD4+ T cells sorted from blood. Sample subset: CD45RA-negative fraction.

The CDR3 coding sequence is TGTGCCAGCAGGAACAGGGGAACCTACGAGCAGTACTTC. Its protein product is CASRNRGTYEQYF. This sequence joins TRBV6-1 and TRBJ2-7, with 7 bases identical to TRBD1. This CDR3 region has 13 residues. CDR1 is MNHNS and CDR2 is SASEGT in the germline V gene. V lost 6 bases to trimming and J lost 2 bases; unmatched junction nucleotides: 4.